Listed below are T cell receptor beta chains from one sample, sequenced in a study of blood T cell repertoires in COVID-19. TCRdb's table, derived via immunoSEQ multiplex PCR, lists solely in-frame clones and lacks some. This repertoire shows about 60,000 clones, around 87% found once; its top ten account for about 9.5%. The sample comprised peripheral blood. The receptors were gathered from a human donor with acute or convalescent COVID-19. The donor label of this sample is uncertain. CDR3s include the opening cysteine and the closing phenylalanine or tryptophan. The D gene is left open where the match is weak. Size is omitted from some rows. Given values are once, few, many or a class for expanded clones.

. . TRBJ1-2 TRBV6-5 CASSYREGEYGYTF TGTGCCAGCAGTTACAGGGAGGGGGAATATGGCTACACCTTC
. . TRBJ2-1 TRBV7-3 CASSPPGGTVNEQFF TGTGCCAGCAGCCCCCCTGGCGGGACCGTCAATGAGCAGTTCTTC
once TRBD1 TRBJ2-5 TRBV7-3 CASSSGTGHSQETQYF TGTGCCAGCAGCTCAGGGACAGGCCATAGCCAAGAGACCCAGTACTTC
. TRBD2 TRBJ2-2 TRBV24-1 CATSDSGGAAGGRELFF TGTGCCACCAGTGATAGTGGGGGTGCAGCGGGGGGCCGGGAGCTGTTTTTT
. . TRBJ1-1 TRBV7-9 CASSLQGWEAFF TGTGCCAGCAGCCTCCAGGGTTGGGAAGCTTTCTTT
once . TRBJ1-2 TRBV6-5 CASSSERASYGYTF TGTGCCAGCAGCTCCGAGAGGGCGTCCTATGGCTACACCTTC
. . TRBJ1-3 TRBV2 CASSDLQGLSGNTIYF TGTGCCAGCAGTGACTTGCAGGGTCTCTCTGGAAACACCATATATTTT
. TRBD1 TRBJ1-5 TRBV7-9 CASSLYQGGNQPQHF TGTGCCAGCAGCTTATATCAGGGGGGAAATCAGCCCCAGCATTTT
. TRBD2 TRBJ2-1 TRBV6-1 CASSDGTSGMSYNEQFF TGTGCCAGCAGTGACGGGACTAGCGGGATGTCCTACAATGAGCAGTTCTTC
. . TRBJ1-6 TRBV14 CASSQDPSGYSPLHF TGTGCCAGCAGCCAAGATCCGAGCGGCTATTCACCCCTCCACTTT
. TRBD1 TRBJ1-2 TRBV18 CASSQQGGSGYTF TGTGCCAGCTCACAACAGGGGGGATCTGGCTACACCTTC
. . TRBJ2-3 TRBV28 CASSRPGVSTDTQYF TGTGCCAGCAGCCGCCCGGGGGTTAGCACAGATACGCAGTATTTT
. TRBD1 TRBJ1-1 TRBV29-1 CSVGQGAGTEAFF TGCAGCGTTGGGCAGGGGGCTGGAACTGAAGCTTTCTTT
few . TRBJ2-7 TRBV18 CASSPIGGPDYEQYF TGTGCCAGCTCACCGATAGGCGGGCCAGACTACGAGCAGTACTTC
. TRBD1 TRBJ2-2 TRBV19 CASSIDRAGGVGELFF TGTGCCAGTAGTATAGATCGAGCAGGGGGAGTCGGGGAGCTGTTTTTT
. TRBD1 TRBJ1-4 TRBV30 CAWSVLRTGGREKLFF TGTGCCTGGAGTGTACTCCGGACAGGGGGGAGAGAAAAACTGTTTTTT
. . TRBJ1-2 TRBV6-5 CASRGIDRTSYGYTF TGTGCCAGCAGAGGAATTGACAGGACCTCCTATGGCTACACCTTC
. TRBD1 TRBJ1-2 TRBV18 CASLGQNYGYTF TGTGCCAGCCTGGGACAGAACTATGGCTACACCTTC